Below, 15 T cell receptor beta chains from the same sample are listed, as sequenced in a study of blood T cell repertoires in COVID-19. Profiling relied on immunoSEQ multiplex PCR, and the TCRdb table lists in-frame clones only, not all of them. The repertoire holds roughly 170,000 clones, with about 90% as singletons. Specimen: peripheral blood. These receptors originate from a man between 65 and 80 years old with active or convalescent COVID-19.

This clone was detected a few times. The J gene is TRBJ2-2, the V gene TRBV4-1, with TRBD1 as a possible D gene (5 bases). The CDR3 spans 16 residues. Trimming pared 4 bases from V and 0 bases from J, leaving 12 bases between. Germline CDR1 and CDR2: MGHRA and YSYEKL. The CDR3 spells CASSPRQSTNTGELFF. As DNA, the CDR3 is TGCGCCAGCAGCCCCCGACAGTCCACGAACACCGGGGAGCTGTTTTTT.

J is TRBJ1-1 and V is TRBV7-2; no definite D call. Trimming pared 2 bases from V and 4 bases from J, leaving 8 bases between. This CDR3 contains 13 residues. Germline values: CDR1 SGHTA, CDR2 FQGNSA. The CDR3 region is CASSLSPLTEAFF. The CDR3 DNA follows: TGTGCCAGCAGCTTATCCCCCCTCACTGAAGCTTTCTTT. The whole variable domain, filled in from reference TRBV7-2 and TRBJ1-1, reads GAGVSQSPSNKVTEKGKDVELRCDPISGHTALYWYRQSLGQGLEFLIYFQGNSAPDKSGLPSDRFSAERTGGSVSTLTIQRTQQEDSAVYLCASSLSPLTEAFFGQGTRLTVV.

This chain links TRBV5-6 with TRBJ2-7; 7 positions match TRBD1. This CDR3 has 15 amino acids. V lost 5 bases to trimming and J lost 7 bases; unmatched junction nucleotides: 15. Germline-derived CDR1 and CDR2 are SGHDT and YYEEEE. The CDR3 region has the DNA TGTGCCAGCAGGTTCCTGGACAGGACAGAAGGGGAGCAGTACTTC. It is translated as CASRFLDRTEGEQYF.

V gene TRBV18 combines with J gene TRBJ1-2; D not certain. The CDR3 has 15 amino acids. Looked up from germline, CDR1 is KGHSH and CDR2 is LQKENI. V was trimmed by 3 bases and J by 4 bases, leaving 15 bases between them. In DNA, the CDR3 is TGTGCCAGCTCACCTAATGGAGCTATATCCTATGGCTACACCTTC. Translated: CASSPNGAISYGYTF. Filled out from reference TRBV18 and TRBJ1-2, the complete variable domain reads NAGVMQNPRHLVRRRGQEARLRCSPMKGHSHVYWYRQLPEEGLKFMVYLQKENIIDESGMPKERFSAEFPKEGPSILRIQQVVRGDSAAYFCASSPNGAISYGYTFGSGTRLTVV.

V gene TRBV5-1 combines with J gene TRBJ2-2, with TRBD2 matching 14 bases. J lost 6 bases, V lost 1 base, and 17 bases had no gene match. CDR1 and CDR2 (germline): SGHRS, YFSETQ. The CDR3 spans 21 residues. CDR3 residues: CASSLRFFGTSGGGYPGELFF. For the CDR3, the DNA is TGCGCCAGCAGCTTGAGATTTTTTGGGACTAGCGGGGGAGGATATCCCGGGGAGCTGTTTTTT.

The V call is TRBV7-6, the J call TRBJ2-3, with TRBD2 matching over 7 bases. CDR1 and CDR2 from the germline V gene are SGHVS and FNYEAQ. V lost 1 base, J lost 5 bases, and 3 bases stayed unmatched. The CDR3 contains 14 residues. This CDR3 reads CASSLGTRGDTQYF. The CDR3 nucleotides are TGTGCCAGCAGCTTAGGGACTAGGGGAGATACGCAGTATTTT.

V is TRBV15 and J is TRBJ1-5; no definite D call. This CDR3 spans 14 amino acids. CDR1 is LNHNV, CDR2 YYDKDF, per germline (reference sequence). V shed 2 bases and J shed 0 bases, with 5 bases lying between them. CDR3 sequence reads: CATSRQLSNQPQHF. The CDR3 DNA reads TGTGCCACCAGCAGACAACTTAGCAATCAGCCCCAGCATTTT.

The rearrangement joins TRBV5-4 to TRBJ2-7, with D possibly TRBD2 on 7 matching bases. Trimming removed 4 bases at V and 2 bases at J, with 19 bases between. The CDR3 has 16 amino acids. Germline values: CDR1 SGHNT, CDR2 YYREEE (reference sequence). CDR3 sequence: CASSKGGAGSTYEQYF. The CDR3 region has the DNA TGTGCCAGCAGCAAAGGGGGGGCAGGGAGTACCTACGAGCAGTACTTC.

V gene TRBV6-6 combines with J gene TRBJ1-2; no definite D call. Germline V lookup: CDR1 MNHNY, CDR2 SVGAGI (reference sequence). V was shortened by 0 bases and J by 3 bases, with 5 bases between the two germline ends. This CDR3 has 13 residues. Here the CDR3 reads CASSYSQDYGYTF. The CDR3 nucleotides are TGTGCCAGCAGTTACTCGCAGGACTATGGCTACACCTTC.

CDR3 loop: CASSPPRAGTYEQYF. The CDR3 nucleotides are TGTGCCAGCAGCCCCCCGAGGGCCGGCACCTACGAGCAGTACTTC. This chain joins TRBV7-2 and TRBJ2-7, with TRBD2 as a possible D gene (5 bases). The CDR3 totals 15 residues. Trimming stripped 5 bases from V and 2 bases from J, with 16 bases between. Germline V lookup: CDR1 SGHTA, CDR2 FQGNSA.

V usage is TRBV3-1 (or the pseudogene TRBV3-2) and J usage is TRBJ1-5, with unresolved D. V lost 0 bases and J 1 base, leaving 7 bases between the germline ends. The CDR3 contains 15 residues. Germline CDR1 is LGHDT and CDR2 is YNNKEL (reference sequence). Here the CDR3 DNA reads TGTGCCAGCAGCCAAGATAGTGTCAGCAATCAGCCCCAGCATTTT. Amino acids: CASSQDSVSNQPQHF.

V is TRBV29-1 and J is TRBJ2-5, with TRBD1 matching 10 bases. CDR1 SQVTM and CDR2 ANQGSEA come from the germline V gene. Trimming cost V 2 bases and J 4 bases; bases outside gene matches: 4. CDR3 length: 14 residues. The CDR3 reads CSVERDRGGETQYF. CDR3 bases: TGCAGCGTTGAACGGGACAGGGGCGGAGAGACCCAGTACTTC.

The chain has TRBV5-1 and TRBJ2-2, with 10 bases lining up with TRBD1. Trimming removed 3 bases from V and 6 bases from J; junction bases left unmatched: 11. CDR1 is SGHRS and CDR2 is YFSETQ in the germline V gene. This CDR3 is built from 17 residues. This chain's CDR3 is CASSSLKTGGAAGELFF. The CDR3 DNA reads as TGCGCCAGCAGCTCCTTGAAGACAGGGGGCGCCGCCGGGGAGCTGTTTTTT.

The chain couples TRBV28 to TRBJ2-7; 7 nucleotides align to TRBD1. V gave up 6 bases and J gave up 2 bases; unmatched junction bases: 7. Germline-derived CDR1 and CDR2 are MDHEN and SYDVKM. The CDR3 runs 14 residues. The CDR3 nucleotides are TGTGCCAGCAGCCGAGCCGGGACAGCCTACGAGCAGTACTTC. Residues: CASSRAGTAYEQYF.

The chain links TRBV11-2 to TRBJ1-4; D gene ambiguous. V was pared by 4 bases and J by 4 bases, with 16 bases between. The V gene's germline CDR1 is SGHAT and CDR2 FQNNGV. The CDR3 covers 16 residues. The CDR3 sequence: CASSSYSGVVNEKLFF. As DNA, the CDR3 is TGTGCCAGCAGCTCGTACAGCGGGGTTGTTAATGAAAAACTGTTTTTT.